The 23 T cell receptor beta chains below were found in one sample sequenced in a study of cytomegalovirus exposure and HLA in healthy donors. Primers included in the PCR were 60 Vbeta and 13 Jbeta primers. TCRdb keeps only in-frame clones here, not all; method: immunoSEQ multiplex PCR. The sample lists about 150,000 clones; about 82% were seen once. Source material: PBMCs. These TCRs come from a woman between 35 and 50 years old in good health and CMV-seropositive.

CDR3 coding DNA: TGTGCCAGCAGCGTTCGACAGGGGGCAAGCTCCTACGAGCAGTACTTC. It yields the protein CASSVRQGASSYEQYF. The genes are TRBV5-4 and TRBJ2-7; TRBD1 agrees at 10 bases. CDR1 is SGHNT and CDR2 is YYREEE in the germline V gene (reference sequence). Losses at the gene ends were 4 bases for V and 0 bases for J; bases not matched to a gene: 7. The CDR3 runs 16 residues.

This chain links TRBV5-1 with TRBJ2-7, with a tentative D call TRBD1 (6 bases). From germline, CDR1 is SGHRS and CDR2 YFSETQ. This CDR3 is 14 amino acids long. Trimming stripped 0 bases from V and 7 bases from J, with 14 bases between. CDR3 sequence (DNA): TGCGCCAGCAGCTTGGGCCCAGGGGAAAGGGAGCAGTACTTC. Amino acid sequence: CASSLGPGEREQYF.

V usage is TRBV7-9 and J usage is TRBJ2-3; 8 bases match TRBD1. This CDR3 is built from 14 residues. Looked up from germline, CDR1 is SEHNR and CDR2 is FQNEAQ (reference sequence). Trimming removed 5 bases from V and 0 bases from J; junction bases left unmatched: 1. The CDR3 loop reads CASSGQGSTDTQYF. CDR3 coding DNA: TGTGCCAGCAGCGGACAGGGAAGCACAGATACGCAGTATTTT. Supplemented by reference TRBV7-9 and TRBJ2-3, the full variable domain reads DTGVSQNPRHKITKRGQNVTFRCDPISEHNRLYWYRQTLGQGPEFLTYFQNEAQLEKSRLLSDRFSAERPKGSFSTLEIQRTEQGDSAMYLCASSGQGSTDTQYFGPGTRLTVL.

As concerns this clone: This CDR3 is also generated by other DNA sequences in the sample. The chain has TRBV7-2 and TRBJ1-5; 9 bases agree with TRBD1. V trimming: 5 bases; J trimming: 6 bases; junction bases outside the gene matches: 5. The CDR3 has 14 residues. Germline V lookup: CDR1 SGHTA, CDR2 FQGNSA. The CDR3 is CASSPTGGGQPQHF. CDR3 coding DNA: TGTGCCAGCAGCCCAACAGGGGGCGGTCAGCCCCAGCATTTT.

The chain employs TRBV5-4 and TRBJ2-3, with TRBD2 identical over 9 bases. Germline loops: CDR1 SGHNT, CDR2 YYREEE (reference sequence). The CDR3 totals 16 residues. V gave up 4 bases and J gave up 10 bases; unmatched junction bases: 16. CDR3 residues: CASSQADSGRGGSQYF. The CDR3 coding sequence is TGTGCCAGCAGCCAAGCTGATAGCGGGAGAGGGGGGTCGCAGTATTTT.

CDR3 sequence: CASSSWRTDTQYF. The CDR3 DNA sequence: TGTGCCAGCAGTTCGTGGCGCACAGATACGCAGTATTTT. The chain couples TRBV2 to TRBJ2-3; D unclear. The CDR3 is made up of 13 amino acids. Trimming cost V 5 bases and J 1 base, with 7 bases left between them. Germline V gene data show CDR1 as SNHLY and CDR2 as FYNNEI.

This clone was counted once. The chain uses TRBV27 and TRBJ2-2; perhaps TRBD2 as D (5 bases). The CDR3 length is 18 residues. Germline CDR1 reads MNHEY; CDR2 reads SMNVEV (reference sequence). Trimming stripped 1 base from V and 0 bases from J, with 15 bases between. The CDR3 DNA reads TGTGCCAGCAGTTTATATCTCCTAGCAGACGCGAACACCGGGGAGCTGTTTTTT. It encodes CASSLYLLADANTGELFF.

The V and J genes are TRBV13 and TRBJ1-6; possibly TRBD1 for D (6 bases). Germline CDR1 and CDR2: PRHDT and FYEKMQ (reference sequence). The CDR3 loop spans 14 amino acids. Between the trimmed V and J ends, which lost 0 bases and 10 bases, there was a span of 10 bases. DNA of the CDR3: TGTGCCAGCAGCTTAGGTACAGGGCGGTCACCCCTCCACTTT. It specifies CASSLGTGRSPLHF.

Written as DNA, the CDR3 is TGTGCCATCAGTGGGGGGGAGTCCCAGTACTTC. This encodes CAISGGESQYF. The V and J genes are TRBV10-3 and TRBJ2-5, with D tentatively TRBD2 (6 bases). V was cut by 4 bases and J by 9 bases, with 9 bases left in between. The germline V gene has CDR1 ENHRY and CDR2 SYGVKD. This CDR3 region has 11 residues.

The chain uses TRBV7-3 and TRBJ2-4, with D perhaps matching TRBD1 (6 bases). The CDR3 is 15 amino acids. V was shortened by 5 bases and J by 3 bases, with 14 bases between the two germline ends. CDR1 and CDR2 from the germline V gene are SGHTA and FQGTGA. In nucleotides, the CDR3 is TGTGCCAGCAGCCCCGGCAGGGGCGTCAAAAACATTCAGTACTTC. Translation: CASSPGRGVKNIQYF.

The V call is TRBV19, the J call TRBJ1-1; TRBD1 matches at 7 bases. Unmatched junction bases numbered 11, after V lost 3 bases and J lost 4 bases. Germline CDR1 is LNHDA and CDR2 is SQIVND (reference sequence). The CDR3 is made up of 16 amino acids. CDR3 residues: CASSIPTGNKGTEAFF. In DNA form, the CDR3 reads TGTGCCAGTAGTATCCCGACAGGGAACAAGGGCACTGAAGCTTTCTTT.

The chain has TRBV4-2 and TRBJ1-1; tentatively, D is TRBD1 (5 bases). Germline assignment: CDR1 LGHNA and CDR2 YNFKEQ. V lost 5 bases and J 0 bases, leaving 16 bases between the germline ends. The CDR3 contains 16 residues. The CDR3 nucleotides read TGTGCCAGCAGCTTCCCCCGGACATCGGTGAACACTGAAGCTTTCTTT. It translates to CASSFPRTSVNTEAFF.

The rearrangement links TRBV5-8 to TRBJ2-1, with TRBD1 as a possible D gene (6 bases). In germline, CDR1 is SGHTS, CDR2 YDEGEE. The CDR3 extends over 16 amino acids. The germline V and J ends were trimmed by 3 bases and 2 bases, with 15 bases remaining between them. For the CDR3, the DNA is TGTGCCAGCAGCTCTGCTTTCGGGACACCCTACAATGAGCAGTTCTTC. Translation gives CASSSAFGTPYNEQFF.

The rearrangement joins TRBV6-1 to TRBJ1-2; possibly TRBD1 for D (5 bases). The CDR3 loop spans 11 amino acids. Trimming took 5 bases from V and 4 from J, leaving 5 bases between them. Germline values: CDR1 MNHNS, CDR2 SASEGT. In nucleotides, the CDR3 is TGTGCCAGCAGTACAGGCTATGGCTACACCTTC. It encodes CASSTGYGYTF.

This sequence joins TRBV7-2 and TRBJ2-7; TRBD2 agrees at 9 bases. V dropped 1 base and J dropped 2; count of bases not matched to a gene: 3. The CDR3 is made up of 15 amino acids. Germline CDR1 SGHTA, CDR2 FQGNSA. The CDR3 DNA follows: TGTGCCAGCAGCTTAGAGGCGGGAGGGCCCTACGAGCAGTACTTC. Its protein is CASSLEAGGPYEQYF.

In its sample, this clone was seen a few times. The CDR3 sequence: CASRPGQGPGGYTF. The CDR3 DNA reads as TGTGCCAGCAGACCGGGACAGGGACCCGGGGGCTACACCTTC. The chain combines TRBV6-6 with TRBJ1-2; 9 bases are shared with TRBD1. This CDR3 is built from 14 residues. Trimming removed 6 bases from V and 8 bases from J; junction bases left unmatched: 10. Germline CDR1 reads MNHNY; CDR2 reads SVGAGI (reference sequence).

This chain connects TRBV5-6 to TRBJ2-3; TRBD1 is a possible D gene (5 bases). V was pared by 4 bases and J by 2 bases, with 8 bases between. The CDR3 is made up of 13 amino acids. Germline V gene lookup returns CDR1 SGHDT and CDR2 YYEEEE. The chain's CDR3 is CASSQGVTDTQYF. CDR3 DNA sequence: TGTGCCAGCAGCCAAGGGGTCACAGATACGCAGTATTTT.

The rearrangement links TRBV11-2 to TRBJ2-7, with a tentative D call TRBD2 (6 bases). Per the germline V gene, CDR1 is SGHAT and CDR2 is FQNNGV. The CDR3 runs to 14 residues. V was clipped by 2 bases and J by 4 bases, with 12 bases between them. This chain's CDR3 is CASSLRGSGYEQYF. The CDR3 DNA is TGTGCCAGCAGCTTACGGGGTAGCGGATACGAGCAGTACTTC.

Comments on this clone: The sample holds other DNA sequences that translate to the same CDR3. The V gene is TRBV18, the J gene TRBJ2-7, with TRBD1 identical over 9 bases. V lost 4 bases to trimming and J lost 4 bases; unmatched junction nucleotides: 5. Germline values: CDR1 KGHSH, CDR2 LQKENI. CDR3 length equals 14 residues. In DNA, the CDR3 is TGTGCCAGCTCACTAACAGGGGGCGCTTACGAGCAGTACTTC. Translating it yields CASSLTGGAYEQYF.

This clone was seen once. V usage is TRBV2 and J usage is TRBJ2-1; D possibly corresponds to TRBD2 (6 bases). The CDR3 extends over 16 amino acids. The V and J ends lost 2 bases and 0 bases respectively, with 11 bases between them. Germline loops: CDR1 SNHLY, CDR2 FYNNEI. The CDR3 region has the DNA TGTGCCAGCAGTGAACAAGGGAGGAGCTCCTACAATGAGCAGTTCTTC. Its translation is CASSEQGRSSYNEQFF. Combining the CDR3 with reference TRBV2 and TRBJ2-1 gives the whole variable domain EPEVTQTPSHQVTQMGQEVILRCVPISNHLYFYWYRQILGQKVEFLVSFYNNEISEKSEIFDDQFSVERPDGSNFTLKIRSTKLEDSAMYFCASSEQGRSSYNEQFFGPGTRLTVL.

The chain links TRBV6-4 to TRBJ2-3; TRBD2 agrees at 7 bases. The CDR3 spans 15 residues. V trimming: 3 bases; J trimming: 2 bases; junction bases outside the gene matches: 5. Per germline, CDR1 MRHNA and CDR2 SNTAGT. The CDR3 loop is CASSESGDTTDTQYF. CDR3 bases: TGTGCCAGCAGTGAGAGCGGGGATACCACAGATACGCAGTATTTT.

This rearrangement joins TRBV21-1 to TRBJ1-5; the DNA was not used to check the table's D call, TRBD1. TRBV21-1 is an annotated pseudogene. This CDR3 is built from 16 residues. The CDR3 here is CASRGDITIPNQPQHF. The CDR3 DNA is TGTGCCAGCAGAGGGGACATTACTATCCCCAATCAGCCCCAGCATTTT.

The V gene is TRBV9, the J gene TRBJ2-1; 8 bases fit TRBD2. The CDR3 loop spans 13 amino acids. Germline V gene sequence: CDR1 SGDLS, CDR2 YYNGEE. V shed 5 bases, J shed 6 bases, and the junction held 4 bases outside the gene matches. The CDR3 reads CASSASGFNEQFF. The CDR3 nucleotides are TGTGCCAGCAGTGCTAGCGGGTTCAATGAGCAGTTCTTC.